Listed below are T cell receptor beta chains from one sample, sequenced in a study of T-cell memory formation after mild COVID-19. TCRdb fed the 5' RACE reads into MiXCR, producing one record per CDR3 protein. The sample lists 300,000 to 400,000 distinct CDR3 sequences, 25% to 30% occurring once. Sample: PBMCs or a T cell subset sorted from them (not recorded which). These receptors all come from an adult woman who had mild COVID-19 (a few samples of this study predate the infection). Cell type and time point are not known. Both conserved end residues are part of each CDR3. D genes are given only for firm matches. Size is stated for part of the rows, as once, few or many counts, or as a class when the clone is expanded.

J gene | V gene | D gene | clone size | CDR3 protein | CDR3 DNA
TRBJ2-4 | TRBV10-1 | - | few | CASYSPSGVETKNIQYF | TGCGCCAGCTATTCTCCGTCGGGAGTGGAAACCAAAAACATTCAGTACTTC
TRBJ1-3 | TRBV4-2 | - | few | CASSQDPGSGNTIYF | TGTGCCAGCAGCCAAGACCCAGGGTCTGGAAACACCATATATTTT
TRBJ2-7 | TRBV20-1 | TRBD2 | few | CSAEGLAFEQYF | TGCAGTGCAGAAGGACTAGCGTTCGAGCAGTACTTC
TRBJ2-7 | TRBV19 | - | few | CATRDPYEQYF | TGTGCCACCAGAGACCCCTACGAGCAGTACTTC
TRBJ2-3 | TRBV3-2 | - | once | CASSPTPRDTQYF | TGTGCCAGCAGCCCAACCCCTCGGGATACGCAGTATTTT
TRBJ1-5 | TRBV4-3 | - | - | CASSPDKNNQPQHF | TGCGCCAGCAGCCCCGACAAAAACAATCAGCCCCAGCATTTT
TRBJ1-2 | TRBV29-1 | - | - | CSARSGPIYGYTF | TGCAGCGCCCGGTCCGGGCCGATCTATGGCTACACCTTC
TRBJ1-1 | TRBV27 | - | few | CASSLAGAMNTEAFF | TGTGCCAGCAGTTTAGCAGGGGCCATGAACACTGAAGCTTTCTTT
TRBJ1-1 | TRBV11-2 | - | few | CASSLPLGMNTEAFF | TGTGCCAGCAGCTTGCCCCTGGGTATGAACACTGAAGCTTTCTTT
TRBJ2-3 | TRBV7-9 | - | - | CASSPQGSSTDTQYF | TGTGCCAGCAGCCCCCAGGGGAGTAGCACAGATACGCAGTATTTT
TRBJ2-3 | TRBV12-3/TRBV12-4 | - | many | CASTTMGLDTQYF | TGTGCCAGCACCACAATGGGGTTAGATACGCAGTATTTT
TRBJ1-2 | TRBV29-1 | - | - | CSVVLGTYGYTF | TGCAGCGTTGTACTAGGGACTTATGGCTACACCTTC
TRBJ1-2 | TRBV6-5 | - | - | CASSSGGAGIGPYGYTF | TGTGCCAGCAGTTCGGGAGGGGCGGGAATCGGCCCCTATGGCTACACCTTC
TRBJ2-7 | TRBV5-1 | - | few | CASSLVAGMGNEQYF | TGCGCCAGCAGCTTGGTCGCGGGGATGGGTAACGAGCAGTACTTC
TRBJ2-3 | TRBV6-5 | TRBD2 | - | CASSYSSSGAANTQYF | TGTGCCAGCAGTTACTCGTCTAGCGGAGCCGCGAATACGCAGTATTTT
TRBJ2-3 | TRBV24-1 | - | - | CATSDSPSTDTQYF | TGTGCCACCAGTGACAGCCCAAGCACAGATACGCAGTATTTT
TRBJ2-7 | TRBV6-2/TRBV6-3 | TRBD2 | few | CASRPSGRAHEQYF | TGTGCCAGCAGGCCAAGCGGGAGGGCCCACGAGCAGTACTTC
TRBJ2-5 | TRBV24-1 | - | once | CATSDASESQYF | TGTGCCACCAGTGATGCCTCAGAGTCCCAGTACTTC
TRBJ2-7 | TRBV3-1 | TRBD1 | few | CASSPGQDGLGEQYF | TGTGCCAGCAGCCCAGGACAGGATGGATTGGGCGAGCAGTACTTC
TRBJ1-1 | TRBV5-1 | - | few | CASSMGLEAFF | TGCGCCAGCAGCATGGGACTTGAAGCTTTCTTT
TRBJ1-2 | TRBV4-1 | TRBD1 | - | CASSLVFTGTEANYGYTF | TGCGCCAGCAGCCTTGTTTTTACAGGGACAGAAGCTAACTATGGCTACACCTTC